This TCR beta chain was sequenced during a study of cytomegalovirus exposure and HLA in healthy donors. Regarding the study as a whole: According to a later analysis, donors in an Asian-associated ancestry cluster reportedly had fewer N-insertions than the approximately 730-donor mean. Through in vitro validation, a few CMV-associated chains were shown to be specific for CMV antigens. TCR beta V segments were, for the most part, productive about 87% or about 30% of the time in an earlier analysis. Donor immune exposure was known only as CMV serostatus.

Turning to this clone: Antigen specificity is unknown.

Germline V gives CDR1 KGHSH, CDR2 LQKENI. This CDR3 comprises 16 residues. Between the trimmed V and J ends, which lost 1 base and 8 bases, there was a span of 20 bases. Primers included in the PCR were 60 Vbeta and 13 Jbeta primers. Libraries were prepared by immunoSEQ multiplex PCR; TCRdb keeps only in-frame clonotypes and omits some of them. The table has about 70,000 clones, 65% to 80% seen once; the top ten hold about 17%. The TCR was taken from a man in his forties in good health and CMV-seropositive. Sequenced input: PBMCs. The chain is built from TRBV18 and TRBJ1-2, with D possibly being TRBD1 (6 bases). CDR3 nucleotide sequence: TGTGCCAGCTCACCACAGCACAGGGCGCCTTCGGGCGGCTACACCTTC. Translated, it gives CASSPQHRAPSGGYTF.